The clone carrying this TCR beta chain was counted a single time. These data belong to a study of shared clonotypes between healthy human individuals. The V end lost 7 bases, the J end lost 1 base, and 5 bases lay between the germline ends. CDR3 length: 11 amino acids. The germline gives CDR1 MNHEY, CDR2 SVGAGI. Assay: immunoSEQ multiplex PCR; the TCRdb copy retains only in-frame clones and omits some. The sample lists hundreds of thousands of clones; roughly 73% were seen once. The source of this sequence is a woman in her 30s in good health. The V call is TRBV6-5, the J call TRBJ2-7; D unclear. Sequencing was done on a sample of memory CD4+ T cells sorted from blood. Noted subset: CD45RA-negative fraction. CDR3 DNA sequence: TGTGCCAGCAAATCTTCCTACGAGCAGTACTTC. Amino acids: CASKSSYEQYF.